This T cell receptor (beta chain) was identified in a study of blood T cell repertoires in COVID-19. As for the study in general: COVID-19 samples collected from the United States, Italy and Spain covered acute and convalescent phases. Nucleic acid was either cDNA or gDNA, and it came from T cells, B-cell-depleted T cells, or PBMCs.

Assay used: immunoSEQ multiplex PCR; TCRdb lists only in-frame clones, some missing. This sample has around 200,000 clones, with approximately 90% found just once. The germline gives CDR1 MRHNA, CDR2 SNTAGT. This CDR3 has 15 residues. Trimming removed 6 bases from V and 7 bases from J, with 19 bases in between. The chain is built from TRBV6-4 and TRBJ2-1; tentative D call: TRBD1 (6 bases). Source material: peripheral blood. This TCR came from an elderly man with acute or convalescent COVID-19. Here the CDR3 DNA reads TGTGCCAGCAGCCCCGGGAAGACAGGTCTAAATGAGCAGTTCTTC. Translating it yields CASSPGKTGLNEQFF.